The clone carrying this T cell receptor beta chain was counted at least ten times. The CDR3 spans 19 residues. The trim removed 5 bases at V and 3 bases at J, leaving 11 bases unmatched. In germline, CDR1 is MNHEY, CDR2 SMNVEV (reference sequence). Synthesis of cDNA was performed by 5'RACE using 10-nucleotide random UMIs. MiXCR, applied by TCRdb to the 5' RACE reads, yields one record per CDR3 protein. Found here are over 65,000 distinct CDR3 sequences, 2.6% of them singletons; the top ten hold around 1.1%. This sample was included in a study of neurological immune-mediated disorders. This sequence originates from a woman younger than 45 with multiple sclerosis. The V call is TRBV27, the J call TRBJ2-3; 16 bases match TRBD2. Sample: PBMCs. The CDR3 reads CASSPQGLAGGPTTDTQYF. Here the CDR3 DNA reads TGTGCCAGCAGTCCGCAGGGACTAGCGGGAGGGCCGACGACAGATACGCAGTATTTT.